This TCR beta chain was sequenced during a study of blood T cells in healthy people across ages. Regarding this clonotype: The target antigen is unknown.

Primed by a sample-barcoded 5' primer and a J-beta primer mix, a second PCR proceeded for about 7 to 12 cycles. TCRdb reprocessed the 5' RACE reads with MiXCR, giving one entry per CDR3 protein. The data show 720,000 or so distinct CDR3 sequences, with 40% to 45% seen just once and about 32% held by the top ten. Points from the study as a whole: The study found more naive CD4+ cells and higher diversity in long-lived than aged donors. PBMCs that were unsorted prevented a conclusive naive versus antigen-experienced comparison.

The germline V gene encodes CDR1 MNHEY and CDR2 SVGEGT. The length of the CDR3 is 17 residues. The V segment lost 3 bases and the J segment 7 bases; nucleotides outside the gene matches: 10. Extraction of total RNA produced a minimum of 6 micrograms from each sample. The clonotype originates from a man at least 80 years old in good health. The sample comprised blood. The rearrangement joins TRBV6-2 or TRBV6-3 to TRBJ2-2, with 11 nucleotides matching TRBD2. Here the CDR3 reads CASSYLWTSGSDGELFF. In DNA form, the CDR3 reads TGTGCCAGCAGTTATCTGTGGACTAGCGGGTCCGACGGGGAGCTGTTTTTT.